These 2 T cell receptor beta chains were sequenced from one sample in a study of blood T cells in healthy people across ages. Together with a sample-barcoded 5' primer, a J-beta primer mix was included in a second PCR lasting roughly 7 to 11 cycles. TCRdb ran MiXCR on the 5' RACE reads and lists one entry per CDR3 protein. The sample has around 1,000,000 distinct CDR3 sequences, roughly two fifths seen once; the top ten hold 10% to 15%. The sample consisted of blood. The source is a man aged 18 to 35 in good health.

This clonotype turned up a few times. Sequence at one end of the junction differs from germline and may be a read error. The rearrangement links TRBV6-6 to TRBJ1-6; TRBD1 agrees at 7 bases. The CDR3 consists of 13 residues. Germline values: CDR1 MNHNY, CDR2 SVGAGI (reference sequence). This CDR3 is CASSTGDNSPPHF. DNA of the CDR3: TGTGCCAGCAGTACAGGGGATAATTCACCCCCCCACTTT.

This rearrangement joins TRBV20-1 to TRBJ2-5; TRBD2 matches at 10 bases. The CDR3 contains 15 residues. V lost 2 bases and J lost 3; bases outside the gene matches: 6. The V gene's germline CDR1 is DFQATT and CDR2 SNEGSKA (reference sequence). The CDR3 sequence is CSARPLAGDKETQYF. In DNA form, the CDR3 reads TGCAGTGCTAGACCCCTAGCGGGGGATAAAGAGACCCAGTACTTC.